Below are 14 T cell receptor beta chains sequenced from a single sample in a study of vaccination and CD4 T cells after COVID-19. Sequenced with the Oncomine TCR Beta short-read assay was DNA taken from cultured CD4+ T cells. TCRdb reprocessed the PCR reads with MiXCR, giving one entry per CDR3 protein. The sample carries more than 15,000 distinct CDR3 sequences, about a third recorded once. Described treatment: roughly 10-day PBMC culture with coronavirus spike peptide pools or control peptides (ViraFEST assay). No antigen is known for these receptors. Sequencing was done on a sample of cultured CD4+ T cells from blood. The receptors were gathered from a human donor with COVID-19.

This clonotype turned up a few times. V usage is TRBV11-2 and J usage is TRBJ2-5; TRBD2 matches 9 bases. V was clipped by 5 bases and J by 1 base; unmatched bases: 8. The length of the CDR3 is 16 residues. Germline CDR1 SGHAT, CDR2 FQNNGV. The CDR3 loop is CASSTPAAGGQETQYF. The CDR3, as DNA: TGTGCCAGCAGCACGCCGGCAGCGGGGGGCCAAGAGACCCAGTACTTC.

This clonotype was seen only a few times. V and J are TRBV20-1 and TRBJ1-2, with 11 bases matching TRBD1. The V gene end was trimmed by 6 bases and the J gene end by 3 bases; junction bases not matched to a gene: 9. CDR1 is DFQATT, CDR2 SNEGSKA, per germline (reference sequence). The CDR3 length is 15 residues. CDR3 residues: CSATGTGGTDYGYTF. For the CDR3, the DNA is TGCAGTGCAACCGGGACAGGGGGTACGGACTATGGCTACACCTTC.

This chain connects TRBV5-1 to TRBJ2-5, with TRBD2 as a possible D gene (5 bases). From germline, CDR1 is SGHRS and CDR2 YFSETQ. The CDR3 is made up of 14 amino acids. Trimming stripped 3 bases from V and 2 bases from J, with 11 bases between. DNA of the CDR3: TGCGCCAGCAGCTCGGCGGGCCGGCAAGAGACCCAGTACTTC. Amino acids: CASSSAGRQETQYF.

This clonotype was detected a few times. The J gene is TRBJ2-3, the V gene TRBV19; TRBD1 might be the D (5 bases). Germline V gene sequence: CDR1 LNHDA, CDR2 SQIVND (reference sequence). This CDR3 is built from 18 residues. V gave up 5 bases and J gave up 0 bases, with 21 bases separating them. In DNA form, the CDR3 reads TGTGCCAGTAGTGCAGGAGCAGGGAAAGCTACTAGCACAGATACGCAGTATTTT. Protein sequence: CASSAGAGKATSTDTQYF.

The chain joins TRBV19 to TRBJ1-3; D is undetermined. CDR3 length: 12 amino acids. Trimming removed 8 bases at V and 0 bases at J, with 5 bases between. CDR1 and CDR2 from the germline V gene are LNHDA and SQIVND (reference sequence). CDR3 in amino acids: CASRNSGNTIYF. Written as DNA, the CDR3 is TGTGCCAGTCGGAACTCTGGAAACACCATATATTTT. The full variable domain, completed using reference TRBV19 and TRBJ1-3, is DGGITQSPKYLFRKEGQNVTLSCEQNLNHDAMYWYRQDPGQGLRLIYYSQIVNDFQKGDIAEGYSVSREKKESFPLTVTSAQKNPTAFYLCASRNSGNTIYFGEGSWLTVV.

The chain joins TRBV5-4 to TRBJ1-1, with D possibly matching TRBD1 (6 bases). Trimming pared 4 bases from V and 5 bases from J, leaving 18 bases between. Germline V gene data show CDR1 as SGHNT and CDR2 as YYREEE (reference sequence). The CDR3 is 15 residues long. The CDR3 DNA is TGTGCCAGCAGCCCACAGGGCGCTGAGGGTACTGAAGCTTTCTTT. Amino acids: CASSPQGAEGTEAFF.

The chain joins TRBV6-2 or TRBV6-3 to TRBJ2-2; 8 nucleotides align to TRBD2. In germline, CDR1 is MNHEY, CDR2 SVGEGT. Trimming at V came to 2 bases and at J to 1 base, leaving 12 bases not matched to a gene. This CDR3 region has 19 residues. Here the CDR3 reads CASSYATGRGLENTGELFF. CDR3 bases: TGTGCCAGCAGTTACGCCACCGGGAGGGGCCTTGAGAACACCGGGGAGCTGTTTTTT.

As regards this clonotype: A junction boundary mismatches the germline segment, possibly from a read error. This chain joins TRBV7-7 and TRBJ1-3; 8 nucleotides line up with TRBD1. The germline V gene encodes CDR1 SSHAT and CDR2 FNYEAQ (reference sequence). CDR3 length equals 19 residues. CDR3 protein: CASSPSTGDWCLRGNTIYF. The CDR3 DNA follows: TGTGCTAGCAGCCCCTCGACAGGGGATTGGTGTCTTCGAGGAAACACCATATATTTT.

This clonotype was seen only a few times. V and J are TRBV6-1 and TRBJ1-1; 8 nucleotides line up with TRBD1. The V and J ends lost 2 bases and 6 bases, in that order; junction bases with no gene match: 2. The CDR3 totals 13 residues. Germline V gives CDR1 MNHNS, CDR2 SASEGT. CDR3 in amino acids: CASSEYRGAEAFF. The CDR3 DNA follows: TGTGCCAGCAGTGAATACAGGGGGGCTGAAGCTTTCTTT.

The table lists this clonotype with a few counts. The rearrangement joins TRBV12-3 or TRBV12-4 to TRBJ1-2; the D is unclear. The CDR3 is made up of 11 amino acids. With 6 bases removed from V and 8 bases from J, the gap between germline ends came to 10 bases. The CDR3 DNA sequence: TGTGCCAGCAGCACCCTGGCGGGCTACACCTTC. This gives the protein CASSTLAGYTF.

This clonotype turned up a few times. The rearrangement joins TRBV19 to TRBJ2-2; perhaps TRBD2 as D (6 bases). This CDR3 contains 16 residues. The germline gives CDR1 LNHDA, CDR2 SQIVND (reference sequence). With 6 bases removed from V and 5 bases from J, the gap between germline ends came to 19 bases. The CDR3 DNA reads as TGTGCCAGTAGACCGCTAGCGAATGTTAGGACCGGGGAGCTGTTTTTT. It specifies CASRPLANVRTGELFF.

The V and J genes are TRBV12-3 or TRBV12-4 and TRBJ1-5; TRBD1 aligns across 7 bases. This CDR3 has 14 amino acids. The V and J ends lost 3 bases and 3 bases, in that order; junction bases with no gene match: 2. CDR3 residues: CASSFQGDNQPQHF. CDR3 DNA sequence: TGTGCCAGCAGTTTCCAGGGGGACAATCAGCCCCAGCATTTT.

The chain is built from TRBV20-1 and TRBJ2-7, with TRBD2 as a possible D gene (6 bases). The V gene lost 1 base and the J gene lost 0 bases, with 16 bases spanning the gap. The V gene's germline CDR1 is DFQATT and CDR2 SNEGSKA (reference sequence). The CDR3 has 16 residues. CDR3: CSARAGVGESSYEQYF. The CDR3 region has the DNA TGCAGTGCTAGAGCGGGGGTTGGGGAGAGCTCCTACGAGCAGTACTTC.

The chain carries TRBV12-5 and TRBJ2-7, with D unresolved. The germline V and J ends were trimmed by 3 bases and 4 bases, with 4 bases remaining between them. Per the germline V gene, CDR1 is LGHNT and CDR2 is FRNRAP. CDR3 length: 11 residues. The CDR3 DNA sequence: TGTGCTAGTGGTTTAGGATACGAGCAGTACTTC. The encoded protein is CASGLGYEQYF.